The present T cell receptor beta chain was sequenced within a study of T cells in Graves' hyperthyroidism and ophthalmopathy. The blood sample dates from first hyperthyroidism diagnosis, preceding any ophthalmopathy symptoms. RNA transcripts provided the source from which TCR beta CDR3 regions were amplified. HTBI primers drove first-round RT-PCR of the TCR CDR3. Using its own MiXCR run on the multiplex PCR reads, TCRdb lists one record per CDR3 protein. The table records about 770,000 distinct CDR3 sequences, around a sixth of them present only once. This clonotype was picked up many times. In germline, CDR1 is GTSNPN, CDR2 SVGIG (reference sequence). The CDR3 runs 15 residues. The junction had 9 bases not matched to a gene; V was cut back by 1 base and J by 5 bases.

Sequencing was done on a sample of blood. The V and J genes are TRBV30 and TRBJ2-3; TRBD1 matches 7 bases. The receptor was isolated from a woman aged 45 to 65 with Graves' hyperthyroidism that later progressed to Graves' ophthalmopathy. DNA for the CDR3: TGTGCCTGGAGTGCCAACAGGGGCCCACAAGATACGCAGTATTTT. Protein sequence: CAWSANRGPQDTQYF.